These T cell receptor beta chains were read from a single sample in a study of OX40 agonist ivuxolimab in advanced cancers. Repertoires were generated with immunoSEQ multiplex PCR, while TCRdb's copy carries only in-frame clones and drops some. Among roughly 64,000 clones listed, approximately 88% were seen once. The material sequenced was CD4+ or CD8+ T cells sorted from blood, taken in a trial of the OX40 agonist ivuxolimab. The source of these receptors is an adult with an advanced solid tumor such as melanoma, head and neck, liver or kidney cancer. The CDR3 runs from the conserved cysteine through the conserved F or W. Each record gives: clone size, V gene, D gene, J gene, CDR3 DNA, CDR3 protein. D genes are given only for firm matches. Clone size is stated in some rows and not others, as once, few, many or a class when expanded.

size: once
V: TRBV11-2
D: TRBD2
J: TRBJ2-1
DNA: TGTGCCAGCAGCTTAGACTCCGGGACTAGAAATGAGCAGTTCTTC
CDR3: CASSLDSGTRNEQFF

size: .
V: TRBV7-2
D: .
J: TRBJ2-5
DNA: TGTGCCAGCAGCTTAGCGGTGCAGGTTGAGACCCAGTACTTC
CDR3: CASSLAVQVETQYF

size: .
V: TRBV5-1
D: TRBD1
J: TRBJ1-1
DNA: TGCGCCAGCAGCTTTGTAAGTGGGACAGGGGGTTTGAACACTGAAGCTTTCTTT
CDR3: CASSFVSGTGGLNTEAFF

size: .
V: TRBV5-1
D: TRBD1
J: TRBJ1-2
DNA: TGCGCCAGCAGCACTGGACAGGGTTCTTCTACTGGCTACACCTTC
CDR3: CASSTGQGSSTGYTF

size: .
V: TRBV7-6
D: .
J: TRBJ2-2
DNA: TGTGCCAGCAGCTTTCGAGCGGGACAGACCGGGGAGCTGTTTTTT
CDR3: CASSFRAGQTGELFF

size: .
V: TRBV7-9
D: TRBD1
J: TRBJ2-2
DNA: TGTGCCAGCAGCCGCCGGACAGGGAGTCCCGGGGAGCTGTTTTTT
CDR3: CASSRRTGSPGELFF

size: .
V: TRBV20-1
D: .
J: TRBJ2-1
DNA: TGCAGTGCTAGATTAGGCAATGAGCAGTTCTTC
CDR3: CSARLGNEQFF

size: .
V: TRBV18
D: .
J: TRBJ2-2
DNA: TGTGCCAGCTCACCACCGGGACTCCAGTTCGAGTACGGGGAGCTGTTTTTT
CDR3: CASSPPGLQFEYGELFF

size: .
V: TRBV2
D: TRBD1
J: TRBJ1-2
DNA: TGTGCCAGCAGTGGCTTGACAGGGGGCTATGGCTACACCTTC
CDR3: CASSGLTGGYGYTF

size: .
V: TRBV7-9
D: TRBD2
J: TRBJ2-7
DNA: TGTGCCAGCAGCTCAGCGGGAGCAATGGGACACGAGCAGTACTTC
CDR3: CASSSAGAMGHEQYF

size: .
V: TRBV7-2
D: TRBD2
J: TRBJ2-7
DNA: TGTGCCAGCAGCCGTAGTAGCGGGGAGACCTACGAGCAGTACTTC
CDR3: CASSRSSGETYEQYF

size: once
V: TRBV6-1
D: .
J: TRBJ2-2
DNA: TGTGCCAGCAGTGAAAGGACAGCCCCCACCGGGGAGCTGTTTTTT
CDR3: CASSERTAPTGELFF

size: .
V: TRBV5-1
D: TRBD1
J: TRBJ2-5
DNA: TGCGCCAGCAGCTTGGCTACAGGGGGCGGGGAGACCCAGTACTTC
CDR3: CASSLATGGGETQYF

size: .
V: TRBV10-2
D: .
J: TRBJ2-4
DNA: TGCGCCACCGAATCGAGGCGAGGCAAAAACATTCAGTACTTC
CDR3: CATESRRGKNIQYF

size: .
V: TRBV5-4
D: .
J: TRBJ2-1
DNA: TGTGCCAGCAGCCGCATTGGTGGCGGACACAATGAGCAGTTCTTC
CDR3: CASSRIGGGHNEQFF

size: .
V: TRBV29-1
D: .
J: TRBJ1-2
DNA: TGCAGCGTTGTAGTAAGTTGGAGAGGCGGCTACACCTTC
CDR3: CSVVVSWRGGYTF

size: .
V: TRBV15
D: .
J: TRBJ2-5
DNA: TGTGCCACCAGCAGAGGGCCCGGGGAGACCCAGTACTTC
CDR3: CATSRGPGETQYF

size: .
V: TRBV30
D: .
J: TRBJ1-5
DNA: TGTGCCTGGAGTGTGGAGGCAAATCAGCCCCAGCATTTT
CDR3: CAWSVEANQPQHF

size: .
V: TRBV18
D: TRBD1
J: TRBJ2-7
DNA: TGTGCCAGCTCCCGCGGACAGGAAGTTTCCTACGAGCAGTACTTC
CDR3: CASSRGQEVSYEQYF

size: .
V: TRBV5-6
D: TRBD1
J: TRBJ2-7
DNA: TGTGCCAGCAACGACATCCGGGACAGGGGGCGATACGAGCAGTACTTC
CDR3: CASNDIRDRGRYEQYF

size: .
V: TRBV19
D: TRBD1
J: TRBJ2-2
DNA: TGTGCCAGTTCGGACAGGCAGCGTTTTCAAGCCGGGGAGCTGTTTTTT
CDR3: CASSDRQRFQAGELFF

size: .
V: TRBV10-2
D: TRBD1
J: TRBJ2-7
DNA: TGCGCCACCAGACAGGGGTCCTACGAGCAGTACTTC
CDR3: CATRQGSYEQYF

size: .
V: TRBV9
D: .
J: TRBJ2-3
DNA: TGTGCCAGCAGCGTTAAGCCGTTCACAGATACGCAGTATTTT
CDR3: CASSVKPFTDTQYF

size: .
V: TRBV4-1
D: .
J: TRBJ1-6
DNA: TGCGCCAGCAGCCAACAGAATTCACCCCTCCACTTT
CDR3: CASSQQNSPLHF

size: .
V: TRBV4-1
D: .
J: TRBJ2-1
DNA: TGCGCCAGCAGCCCCCCTGGGGCGGGGAGGAATGAGCAGTTCTTC
CDR3: CASSPPGAGRNEQFF

size: .
V: TRBV4-3
D: TRBD1
J: TRBJ1-2
DNA: TGCGCCAGCAGCCAAGGAGGGACAGATTCTTCCTATGGCTACACCTTC
CDR3: CASSQGGTDSSYGYTF

size: .
V: TRBV10-3
D: TRBD2
J: TRBJ2-1
DNA: TGTGCCATCAGTGAGTCCTCTAGCGGGTCGCAGTTCTTC
CDR3: CAISESSSGSQFF

size: .
V: TRBV21-1
D: .
J: TRBJ2-5
DNA: TGTGCCAGCAGCAAAGAGCGGAGCGGGGGTATCCAAGAGACCCAGTACTTC
CDR3: CASSKERSGGIQETQYF

size: .
V: TRBV2
D: .
J: TRBJ1-5
DNA: TGTGCCAGCAGGGACGGGACTGCTCATCAGCCCCAGCATTTT
CDR3: CASRDGTAHQPQHF

size: .
V: TRBV5-5
D: .
J: TRBJ1-5
DNA: TGTGCCAGCAGCTCCCTCAGTAGCAATCAGCCCCAGCATTTT
CDR3: CASSSLSSNQPQHF

size: .
V: TRBV5-1
D: .
J: TRBJ1-1
DNA: TGCGCCAGCAGCCGACAAGGGAACACTGAAGCTTTCTTT
CDR3: CASSRQGNTEAFF

size: .
V: TRBV10-3
D: .
J: TRBJ2-3
DNA: TGTGCCATCAGCAAAAACCTCTATTTGGGGGCTAGCACAGATACGCAGTATTTT
CDR3: CAISKNLYLGASTDTQYF